The 24 T cell receptor beta chains reported below all come from one sample, sequenced in a study of T-cell reconstitution after alpha-beta-depleted transplantation in children (dated by TCRdb to about 2016). Library method: PCR. Sequencing relied on an Illumina HiSeq 2500. Molecular barcoding was employed in the preparation of TCR libraries, with unique molecular identifiers being used to normalize TCRbeta repertoire quantification. TCRdb reran the public reads through fastp at Q25 and MiXCR, keeping productive beta chains. CDR3 protein sequences are deduplicated, and each keeps its most common genes and DNA. For this sample the table gives under 350,000 distinct CDR3 sequences, of which 9.5% to 10% were detected only once. About 9.5% of the sample goes to the ten largest clones. The sample consisted of PBMCs from the stem cell graft donor, taken from the stem cell graft. The receptor source for this set is a human donor who donated a stem cell graft to a child with SCID.

The sample holds many counts of this clonotype. V usage is TRBV6-2 or TRBV6-3 and J usage is TRBJ2-7, with 10 bases fitting TRBD1. The CDR3 is made up of 15 amino acids. Trimming cost V 6 bases and J 2 bases; bases outside gene matches: 7. Germline loops: CDR1 MNHEY, CDR2 SVGEGT. The CDR3 bases are TGTGCCAGCAGCCAAGGACAGGGGGGCACCTACGAGCAGTACTTC. Translated, it gives CASSQGQGGTYEQYF.

The rearrangement uses TRBV21-1 and TRBJ2-5; the table calls TRBD1, which could not be checked here. TRBV21-1 represents a pseudogene. The CDR3 is 14 residues long. The CDR3 sequence is CASTRPGAEETQYF. CDR3 in DNA: TGTGCCAGCACTCGCCCGGGGGCTGAGGAGACCCAGTACTTC.

The V and J genes are TRBV5-5 and TRBJ2-7; D remains unclear. V was pared by 0 bases and J by 0 bases, with 10 bases between. CDR1 is SGHKS and CDR2 is YYEKEE in the germline V gene (reference sequence). The CDR3 extends over 15 amino acids. The CDR3 DNA reads as TGTGCCAGCAGCTTGGAACTTGGACCCTCCTACGAGCAGTACTTC. Protein product: CASSLELGPSYEQYF.

This clonotype was seen ten or more times. The V gene is TRBV6-5, the J gene TRBJ2-5; D gene ambiguous. The CDR3 runs to 14 residues. Trimming took 6 bases from V and 5 from J, leaving 16 bases between them. The germline V gene encodes CDR1 MNHEY and CDR2 SVGAGI. The CDR3: CASSTTPAGETQYF. The CDR3 DNA sequence: TGTGCCAGCAGCACCACTCCCGCCGGGGAGACCCAGTACTTC.

This clonotype was observed a handful of times. The gene calls are TRBV2 and TRBJ2-4; D gene unclear. CDR3 length equals 14 residues. Germline CDR1 SNHLY, CDR2 FYNNEI. Trimming removed 2 bases at V and 0 bases at J, with 5 bases between. CDR3 protein: CASSELEAKNIQYF. The CDR3 region has the DNA TGTGCCAGCAGTGAACTTGAAGCCAAAAACATTCAGTACTTC.

The chain couples TRBV12-3 or TRBV12-4 to TRBJ2-7; 10 nucleotides agree with TRBD2. J gave up 6 bases and V 2 bases, and 4 bases lay outside the gene matches. This CDR3 contains 14 residues. The CDR3 spells CASSLRASGSEQYF. CDR3 nucleotide sequence: TGTGCCAGCAGTTTAAGGGCTAGCGGGAGCGAGCAGTACTTC.

This chain uses TRBV11-2 with TRBJ1-2; D possibly corresponds to TRBD1 (6 bases). CDR3 length: 15 residues. Trimming removed 0 bases from V and 4 bases from J, with 12 bases in between. The germline gives CDR1 SGHAT, CDR2 FQNNGV. CDR3 nucleotides: TGTGCCAGCAGCTTAGATACGCAGGGGAGCTATGGCTACACCTTC. This encodes CASSLDTQGSYGYTF. Supplemented by reference TRBV11-2 and TRBJ1-2, the full variable domain reads EAGVAQSPRYKIIEKRQSVAFWCNPISGHATLYWYQQILGQGPKLLIQFQNNGVVDDSQLPKDRFSAERLKGVDSTLKIQPAKLEDSAVYLCASSLDTQGSYGYTFGSGTRLTVV.

The chain recombines TRBV5-8 with TRBJ1-2, with 7 bases that match TRBD1. Germline values: CDR1 SGHTS, CDR2 YDEGEE. The CDR3 runs 13 residues. V lost 8 bases and J lost 4; bases outside the gene matches: 8. CDR3 bases: TGTGCCAGGGGCCCGGGACAGCCCTATGGCTACACCTTC. The encoded protein is CARGPGQPYGYTF.

This rearrangement joins TRBV2 to TRBJ1-1; the D is unclear. Trimming stripped 1 base from V and 10 bases from J, with 1 base between. CDR3 length equals 9 residues. Germline CDR1 is SNHLY and CDR2 is FYNNEI. CDR3 residues: CASSEVAFF. For the CDR3, the DNA is TGTGCCAGCAGTGAAGTAGCTTTCTTT.

The sample holds a few counts of this clonotype. The genes are TRBV20-1 and TRBJ2-7, with 8 nucleotides matching TRBD2. The ends lost 6 bases at V and 0 bases at J; junction bases unmatched: 10. This CDR3 has 15 amino acids. Germline CDR1 is DFQATT and CDR2 is SNEGSKA (reference sequence). CDR3 in amino acids: CSAQAAGDSSYEQYF. As DNA, the CDR3 is TGCAGTGCCCAAGCAGCGGGGGATAGCTCCTACGAGCAGTACTTC.

This clonotype was observed many times. The V and J genes are TRBV10-3 and TRBJ2-7, with D uncertain. From germline, CDR1 is ENHRY and CDR2 SYGVKD. Trimming pared 2 bases from V and 4 bases from J, leaving 6 bases between. The length of the CDR3 is 12 residues. The CDR3 here is CAISEEGYEQYF. The CDR3 DNA reads as TGTGCCATCAGTGAGGAAGGTTACGAGCAGTACTTC.

This clonotype was counted at least ten times. The gene calls are TRBV15 and TRBJ2-3; D may correspond to TRBD1 or TRBD2 (6 bases each). The V gene lost 1 base and the J gene lost 2 bases, with 10 bases spanning the gap. Germline CDR1 LNHNV, CDR2 YYDKDF (reference sequence). The CDR3 contains 15 residues. CDR3 loop: CATSRAGANTDTQYF. CDR3 DNA sequence: TGTGCCACCAGCAGAGCGGGGGCCAACACAGATACGCAGTATTTT.

The CDR3, as DNA: TGTGCCAGCAGCTTAAACCGACTAGCCCTATACAATGAGCAGTTCTTC. Translating it yields CASSLNRLALYNEQFF. V is TRBV7-2 and J is TRBJ2-1, with 7 positions matching TRBD2. Losses at the gene ends were 2 bases for V and 4 bases for J; bases not matched to a gene: 8. Germline V lookup: CDR1 SGHTA, CDR2 FQGNSA. The CDR3 runs 16 residues.

This rearrangement joins TRBV15 to TRBJ2-1; D might be TRBD2 (5 bases). CDR3 length: 13 residues. Germline loops: CDR1 LNHNV, CDR2 YYDKDF (reference sequence). V lost 3 bases to trimming and J lost 5 bases, with 8 bases between them. CDR3 region: CATSSGGHNEQFF. CDR3 sequence (DNA): TGTGCCACCAGCAGCGGCGGGCACAATGAGCAGTTCTTC.

V and J are TRBV21-1 and TRBJ2-1; TRBD1 is the table's D call, not checked against the DNA. TRBV21-1 has pseudogene status. The CDR3 runs to 14 residues. DNA of the CDR3: TGTGCCAGCAGCAATGAGACAGGGGACAATGAGCAGTTCTTC. Residues: CASSNETGDNEQFF.

This clonotype was counted between two and nine times. This rearrangement joins TRBV19 to TRBJ2-3; 9 bases fit TRBD1. The CDR3 runs to 15 residues. V lost 3 bases and J lost 1; bases outside the gene matches: 2. Germline CDR1 reads LNHDA; CDR2 reads SQIVND (reference sequence). The CDR3 coding sequence is TGTGCCAGTAGTATTTGGGACAGGGGCACAGATACGCAGTATTTT. It codes for CASSIWDRGTDTQYF.

The J gene is TRBJ2-1, the V gene TRBV24-1, with D perhaps matching TRBD1 (6 bases). The CDR3 runs 15 residues. With 6 bases removed from V and 0 bases from J, the gap between germline ends came to 11 bases. The V gene's germline CDR1 is KGHDR and CDR2 SFDVKD. CDR3 sequence: CATSPSRGSYNEQFF. CDR3 coding DNA: TGTGCCACCAGTCCTTCCAGGGGCTCCTACAATGAGCAGTTCTTC.

The CDR3 nucleotides read TGCAGTGCCCCGGGGGAGGGAGAGACCCAGTACTTC. Its translation is CSAPGEGETQYF. The rearrangement links TRBV20-1 to TRBJ2-5; 7 bases match TRBD2. The junction had 5 bases not matched to a gene; V was cut back by 6 bases and J by 4 bases. This CDR3 has 12 amino acids. Germline CDR1 is DFQATT and CDR2 is SNEGSKA (reference sequence).

The table lists this clonotype with a few counts. CDR3 nucleotide sequence: TGTGCCAGCAGTGTGGACGGCTGGGATACGCAGTATTTT. It encodes CASSVDGWDTQYF. V is TRBV2 and J is TRBJ2-3; D call uncertain. Germline CDR1 is SNHLY and CDR2 is FYNNEI. This CDR3 is built from 13 residues. V shed 4 bases and J shed 6 bases, with 11 bases lying between them. Looking up the rest from reference TRBV2 and TRBJ2-3 gives the full variable domain: EPEVTQTPSHQVTQMGQEVILRCVPISNHLYFYWYRQILGQKVEFLVSFYNNEISEKSEIFDDQFSVERPDGSNFTLKIRSTKLEDSAMYFCASSVDGWDTQYFGPGTRLTVL.

This chain connects TRBV2 to TRBJ1-1; D may be TRBD1 (5 bases). Trimming removed 7 bases at V and 4 bases at J, with 10 bases between. Germline V gene lookup returns CDR1 SNHLY and CDR2 FYNNEI. This CDR3 region has 12 residues. CDR3 bases: TGTGCCAGCAATCAGGGTAGCACTGAAGCTTTCTTT. Translation gives CASNQGSTEAFF.

The V and J genes are TRBV25-1 and TRBJ1-1, with a tentative D call TRBD1 (6 bases). Trimming cost V 5 bases and J 0 bases, with 10 bases left between them. The CDR3 loop spans 14 amino acids. The germline CDR1 and CDR2 sequences are MGHDK and SYGVNS. DNA of the CDR3: TGTGCCAGCAGTAGACAGGAATTGAACACTGAAGCTTTCTTT. Encoded protein: CASSRQELNTEAFF.

V gene TRBV11-2 combines with J gene TRBJ2-7, with 7 bases lining up with TRBD1. This CDR3 contains 15 residues. V dropped 5 bases and J dropped 2; count of bases not matched to a gene: 9. Per germline, CDR1 SGHAT and CDR2 FQNNGV. The CDR3 DNA follows: TGTGCCAGCAGCCTGGAAAGGGGGCCAGCCTACGAGCAGTACTTC. It yields the protein CASSLERGPAYEQYF.

This chain links TRBV7-8 with TRBJ2-7; D is unresolved. CDR3 size: 12 residues. V lost 4 bases and J lost 6, with 10 bases in between. Germline loops: CDR1 SGHVS, CDR2 FQNEAQ. DNA of the CDR3: TGTGCCAGCAGCTCGTCGTCTGGCGAGCAGTACTTC. Translation: CASSSSSGEQYF. The full variable domain, its missing parts supplied by reference TRBV7-8 and TRBJ2-7, is GAGVSQSPRYKVAKRGQDVALRCDPISGHVSLFWYQQALGQGPEFLTYFQNEAQLDKSGLPSDRFFAERPEGSVSTLKIQRTQQEDSAVYLCASSSSSGEQYFGPGTRLTVT.

The chain uses TRBV7-8 and TRBJ1-1; 9 nucleotides align to TRBD1. Germline-derived CDR1 and CDR2 are SGHVS and FQNEAQ. The trim removed 0 bases at V and 0 bases at J, leaving 2 bases unmatched. The CDR3 sequence is 16 residues long. This CDR3 reads CASSLARTGVNTEAFF. Written as DNA, the CDR3 is TGTGCCAGCAGCTTAGCTAGGACAGGGGTGAACACTGAAGCTTTCTTT. The complete variable domain, with remaining parts taken from reference TRBV7-8 and TRBJ1-1, reads GAGVSQSPRYKVAKRGQDVALRCDPISGHVSLFWYQQALGQGPEFLTYFQNEAQLDKSGLPSDRFFAERPEGSVSTLKIQRTQQEDSAVYLCASSLARTGVNTEAFFGQGTRLTVV.